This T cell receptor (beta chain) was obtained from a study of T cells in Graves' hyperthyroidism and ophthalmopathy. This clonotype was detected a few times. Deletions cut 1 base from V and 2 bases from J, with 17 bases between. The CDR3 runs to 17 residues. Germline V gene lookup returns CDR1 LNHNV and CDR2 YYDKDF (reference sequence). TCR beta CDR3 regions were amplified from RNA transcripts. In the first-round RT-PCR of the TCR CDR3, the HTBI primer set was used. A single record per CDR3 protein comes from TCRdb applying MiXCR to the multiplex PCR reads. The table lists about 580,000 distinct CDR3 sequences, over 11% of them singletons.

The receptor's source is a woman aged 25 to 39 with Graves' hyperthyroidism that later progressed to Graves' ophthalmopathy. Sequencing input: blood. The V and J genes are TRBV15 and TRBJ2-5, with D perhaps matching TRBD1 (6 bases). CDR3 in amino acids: CATSRGQGRGLQETQYF. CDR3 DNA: TGTGCCACCAGCAGAGGCCAGGGAAGGGGGTTACAAGAGACCCAGTACTTC.